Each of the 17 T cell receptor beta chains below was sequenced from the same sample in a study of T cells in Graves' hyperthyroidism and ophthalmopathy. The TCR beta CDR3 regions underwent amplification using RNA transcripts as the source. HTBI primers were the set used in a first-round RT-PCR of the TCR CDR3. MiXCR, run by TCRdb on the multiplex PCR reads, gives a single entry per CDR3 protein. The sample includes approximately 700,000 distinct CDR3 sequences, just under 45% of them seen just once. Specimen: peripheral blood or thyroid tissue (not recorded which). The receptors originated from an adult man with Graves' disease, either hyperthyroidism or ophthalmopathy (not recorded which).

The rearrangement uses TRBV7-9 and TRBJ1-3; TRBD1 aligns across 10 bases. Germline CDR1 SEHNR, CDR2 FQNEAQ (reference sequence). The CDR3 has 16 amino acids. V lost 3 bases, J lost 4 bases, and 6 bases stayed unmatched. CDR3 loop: CASSFRDRGYGNTIYF. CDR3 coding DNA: TGTGCCAGCAGCTTCCGGGACAGGGGATACGGAAACACCATATATTTT.

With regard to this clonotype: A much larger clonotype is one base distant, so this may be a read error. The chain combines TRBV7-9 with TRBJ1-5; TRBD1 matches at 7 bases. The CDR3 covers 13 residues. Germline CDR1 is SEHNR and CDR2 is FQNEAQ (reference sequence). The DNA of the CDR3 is TGTGCCGGCAGCGCGGGACAGAATCAGCCCCAGCATTTT. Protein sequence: CAGSAGQNQPQHF.

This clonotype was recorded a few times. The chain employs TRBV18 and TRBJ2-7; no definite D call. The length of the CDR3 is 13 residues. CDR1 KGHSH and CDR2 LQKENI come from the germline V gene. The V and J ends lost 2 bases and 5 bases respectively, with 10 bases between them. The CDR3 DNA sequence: TGTGCCAGCTCACCAGGGCAGCTCCACGAGCAGTACTTC. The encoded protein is CASSPGQLHEQYF.

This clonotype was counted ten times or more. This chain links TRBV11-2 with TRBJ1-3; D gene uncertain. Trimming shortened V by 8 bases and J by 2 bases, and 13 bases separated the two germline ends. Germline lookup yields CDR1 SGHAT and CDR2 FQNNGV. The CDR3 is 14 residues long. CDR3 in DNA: TGTGCCAGCGCTCGCCAGATGGCTGGAAACACCATATATTTT. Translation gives CASARQMAGNTIYF.

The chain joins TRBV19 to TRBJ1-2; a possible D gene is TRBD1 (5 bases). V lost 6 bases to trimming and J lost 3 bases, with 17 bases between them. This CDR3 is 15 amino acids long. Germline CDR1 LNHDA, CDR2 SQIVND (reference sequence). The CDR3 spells CASSQVGQGDYGYTF. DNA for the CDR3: TGTGCCAGTAGCCAAGTGGGCCAAGGGGACTATGGCTACACCTTC.

CDR3 amino acids: CSARDEGASSGNTIYF. CDR3 coding DNA: TGCAGTGCTAGAGATGAGGGGGCGAGCTCTGGAAACACCATATATTTT. The V gene is TRBV20-1, the J gene TRBJ1-3, with 7 nucleotides matching TRBD1. From germline, CDR1 is DFQATT and CDR2 SNEGSKA (reference sequence). CDR3 length: 16 amino acids. Trimming cost V 0 bases and J 0 bases; bases outside gene matches: 5.

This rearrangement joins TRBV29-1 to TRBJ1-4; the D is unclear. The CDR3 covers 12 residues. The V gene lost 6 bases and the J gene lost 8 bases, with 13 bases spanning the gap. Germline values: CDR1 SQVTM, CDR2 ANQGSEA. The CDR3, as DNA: TGCAGCGTCTCCGGGGTTGAGGAAAAACTGTTTTTT. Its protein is CSVSGVEEKLFF.

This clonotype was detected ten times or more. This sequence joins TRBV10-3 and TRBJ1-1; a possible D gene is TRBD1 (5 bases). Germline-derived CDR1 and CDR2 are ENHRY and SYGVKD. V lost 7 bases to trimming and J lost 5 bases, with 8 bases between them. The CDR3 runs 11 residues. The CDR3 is CAIMEGTEAFF. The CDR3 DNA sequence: TGTGCCATCATGGAGGGGACTGAAGCTTTCTTT.

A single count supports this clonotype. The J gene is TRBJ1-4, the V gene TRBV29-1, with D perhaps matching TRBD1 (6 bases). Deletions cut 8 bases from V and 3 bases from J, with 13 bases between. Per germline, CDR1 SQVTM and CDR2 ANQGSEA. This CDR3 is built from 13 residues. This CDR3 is CSIYRDPNEKLFF. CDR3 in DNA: TGCAGCATCTACAGGGACCCTAATGAAAAACTGTTTTTT.

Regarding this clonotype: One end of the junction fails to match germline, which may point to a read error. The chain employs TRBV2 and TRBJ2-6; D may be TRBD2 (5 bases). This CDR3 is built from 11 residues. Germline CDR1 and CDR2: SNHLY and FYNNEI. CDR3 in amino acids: CASSVSGWEAF. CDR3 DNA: TGTGCCAGCAGTGTATCGGGATGGGAAGCTTTC.

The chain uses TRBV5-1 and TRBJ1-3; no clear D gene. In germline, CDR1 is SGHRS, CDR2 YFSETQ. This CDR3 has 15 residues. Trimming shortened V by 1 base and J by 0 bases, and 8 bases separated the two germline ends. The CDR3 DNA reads TGCGCCAGCAGCTTGATTCCGGGCTCTGGAAACACCATATATTTT. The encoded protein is CASSLIPGSGNTIYF.

The CDR3 sequence is CATSGAGTSYEQYF. As DNA, the CDR3 is TGTGCCACCAGCGGTGCCGGGACCTCCTACGAGCAGTACTTC. The chain combines TRBV15 with TRBJ2-7, with D perhaps matching TRBD1 or TRBD2 (5 bases each). The CDR3 extends over 14 amino acids. Between the trimmed V and J ends, which lost 5 bases and 0 bases, there was a span of 11 bases. Germline CDR1 is LNHNV and CDR2 is YYDKDF (reference sequence).

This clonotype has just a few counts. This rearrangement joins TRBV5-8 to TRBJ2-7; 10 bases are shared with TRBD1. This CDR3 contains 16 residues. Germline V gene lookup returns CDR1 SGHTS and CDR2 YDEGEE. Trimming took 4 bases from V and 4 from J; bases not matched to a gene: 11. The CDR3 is CASSGGTGAIFYEQYF. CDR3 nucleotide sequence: TGTGCCAGCAGCGGGGGGACAGGGGCGATATTTTACGAGCAGTACTTC. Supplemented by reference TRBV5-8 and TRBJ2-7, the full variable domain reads EAGVTQSPTHLIKTRGQQATLRCSPISGHTSVYWYQQALGLGLQFLLWYDEGEERNRGNFPPRFSGRQFPNYSSELNVNALELEDSALYLCASSGGTGAIFYEQYFGPGTRLTVT.

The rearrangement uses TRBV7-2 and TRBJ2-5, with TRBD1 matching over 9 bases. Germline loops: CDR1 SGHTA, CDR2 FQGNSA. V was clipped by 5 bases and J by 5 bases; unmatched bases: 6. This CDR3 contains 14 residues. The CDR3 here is CASSPTGGRETQYF. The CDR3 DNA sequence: TGTGCCAGCAGCCCCACAGGGGGCCGGGAGACCCAGTACTTC.

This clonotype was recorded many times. Here the CDR3 DNA reads TGTGCCAGCAGCGGTATGGAACTCAATGAAAAACTGTTTTTT. Its protein is CASSGMELNEKLFF. The chain combines TRBV14 with TRBJ1-4; D unclear. The V gene lost 5 bases and the J gene lost 5 bases, with 12 bases spanning the gap. Germline V lookup: CDR1 SGHDN, CDR2 FVKESK. The CDR3 is 14 residues long.

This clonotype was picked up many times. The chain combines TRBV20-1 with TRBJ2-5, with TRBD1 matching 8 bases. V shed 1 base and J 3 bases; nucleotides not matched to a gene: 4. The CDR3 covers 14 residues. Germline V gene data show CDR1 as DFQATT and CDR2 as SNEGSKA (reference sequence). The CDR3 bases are TGCAGTGCTAGAGCGGACAGGGCAGAAGAGACCCAGTACTTC. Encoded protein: CSARADRAEETQYF.

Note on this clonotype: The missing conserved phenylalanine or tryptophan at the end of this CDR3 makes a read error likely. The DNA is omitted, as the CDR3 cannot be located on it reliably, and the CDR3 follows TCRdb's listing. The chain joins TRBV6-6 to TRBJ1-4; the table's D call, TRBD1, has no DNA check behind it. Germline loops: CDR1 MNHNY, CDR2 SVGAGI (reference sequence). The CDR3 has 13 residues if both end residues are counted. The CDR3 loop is CASSPGTGGPGTA.